A selection of T cell receptor beta chains follows, all from one sample in a study of blood T cell repertoires in COVID-19. TCRdb keeps only in-frame clones here, not all; method: immunoSEQ multiplex PCR. This repertoire shows more than 150,000 clones, roughly 80% found once; its top ten account for roughly 17%. The sample consisted of PBMCs or T cells enriched from blood (not recorded which). The receptors shown here come from a woman aged 45 to 65 who had recovered from COVID-19. CDR3s include the opening cysteine and the closing phenylalanine or tryptophan. The D gene is left open where the match is weak. Not every row has a clone size; where given, it reads once, few, many or a size class.

v_gene	j_gene	abundance	d_gene	CDR3nt	CDR3aa
TRBV9	TRBJ1-4	few	.	TGTGCCAGCTCAGTGACAGTTGGGAATGAAAAACTGTTTTTT	CASSVTVGNEKLFF
TRBV5-1	TRBJ2-1	.	TRBD1	TGCGCCAGCAGCTCGGACAGGTTTTCCTCCTCGGGGCAGTTCTTC	CASSSDRFSSSGQFF
TRBV27	TRBJ1-2	.	.	TGTGCCAGCAGTTTAGGTTTCGGAGGGAGCTATGGCTACACCTTC	CASSLGFGGSYGYTF
TRBV5-1	TRBJ1-5	.	.	TGCGCCAGCAGCACCGGGACAACGAATCAGCCCCAGCATTTT	CASSTGTTNQPQHF
TRBV11-2	TRBJ2-1	once	TRBD2	TGTGCCAGCAGCAAGAGCGGGAGTTACGATGAGCAGTTCTTC	CASSKSGSYDEQFF
TRBV2	TRBJ2-3	few	.	TGTGCCAGCGAGAGGGCCCTAGCGCCCAGCACAGATACGCAGTATTTT	CASERALAPSTDTQYF
TRBV19	TRBJ2-7	once	.	TGTGCCAGCTCGGACAGCGCACCCTACGAGCAGTACTTC	CASSDSAPYEQYF
TRBV6-5	TRBJ2-5	.	.	TGTGCCAGCAGTCGGTACCAAGAGACCCAGTACTTC	CASSRYQETQYF
TRBV5-1	TRBJ2-1	.	TRBD1	TGCGCCAGCAGCTGGACAGGGGTTCGGCACAATGAGCAGTTCTTC	CASSWTGVRHNEQFF
TRBV15	TRBJ2-7	few	TRBD1	TGTGCCACCAGCAGAGACGGGACAGGGATAGAGCAGTACTTC	CATSRDGTGIEQYF
TRBV28	TRBJ2-7	.	TRBD1	TGTGCCACTCAACAGGGGCCTGGGAGCTACGAGCAGTACTTC	CATQQGPGSYEQYF
TRBV4-1	TRBJ1-1	few	TRBD1	TGCGCCAGCAGCCAGGGCAGGGGGCAGAACACTGAAGCTTTCTTT	CASSQGRGQNTEAFF
TRBV5-1	TRBJ2-1	once	.	TGCGCCAGCAGCTTGGTCGGGGAAAACTACAATGAGCAGTTCTTC	CASSLVGENYNEQFF
TRBV2	TRBJ2-3	.	.	TGTGCCAGCAGTGTGTCGTCACTATCGACGCAGTATTTT	CASSVSSLSTQYF
TRBV2	TRBJ1-1	.	TRBD1	TGTGCCAGCAGGATGACAGGGGGCTATAGGGCTTTCTTT	CASRMTGGYRAFF
TRBV7-2	TRBJ2-7	.	.	TGTGCCAGCAGCTTAGAGCGGTTCCACTCCTACGAGCAGTACTTC	CASSLERFHSYEQYF
TRBV14	TRBJ2-2	once	TRBD2	TGTGCCAGCAGCCAAGGACTAGCGCGGACCGGGGAGCTGTTTTTT	CASSQGLARTGELFF
TRBV28	TRBJ2-1	.	.	TGTGCCAGCAGTCCCCTGGACTTATACAATGAGCAGTTCTTC	CASSPLDLYNEQFF
TRBV12-3/TRBV12-4	TRBJ2-3	.	.	TGTGCCAGCAGTTTCAGGGGTGATACGCAGTATTTT	CASSFRGDTQYF
TRBV28	TRBJ1-2	.	.	TGTGCCGGTGGGACGAGACAGGCCAACTATGGCTACACCTTC	CAGGTRQANYGYTF
TRBV5-6	TRBJ2-1	.	TRBD2	TGTGCCAGCAGCCCAGGACTAGCGGGAGGGTACAATGAGCAGTTCTTC	CASSPGLAGGYNEQFF
TRBV28	TRBJ1-1	.	TRBD1	TGTGCCAGCAGTTTACAGGGGGCCGGGAACACTGAAGCTTTCTTT	CASSLQGAGNTEAFF
TRBV7-2	TRBJ2-2	.	TRBD2	TGTGCCAGCAGCACGTGGCGGGGGGATAGCGGTCACACCGGGGAGCTGTTTTTT	CASSTWRGDSGHTGELFF
TRBV6-2/TRBV6-3	TRBJ2-1	few	.	TGTGCCAGCAGTTACCGGGGGAGCTCCTACAATGAGCAGTTCTTC	CASSYRGSSYNEQFF
TRBV19	TRBJ1-5	.	TRBD1	TGTGCCAGCAACAGGGACAGCCTCTTCAATCAGCCCCAGCATTTT	CASNRDSLFNQPQHF
TRBV29-1	TRBJ1-1	.	TRBD1	TGCAGCGCCTTGAGAACAGGGGAACGAGCTTTCTTT	CSALRTGERAFF
TRBV28	TRBJ1-2	.	TRBD1	TGTGCCAGCAGTTTAACGCAGGGGGCTGGTGGCTACACCTTC	CASSLTQGAGGYTF
TRBV15	TRBJ2-7	.	TRBD1	TGTGCCACCAGCAGAGAGAGAGGGACAGGCCTAGAGTACGAGCAGTACTTC	CATSRERGTGLEYEQYF
TRBV11-2	TRBJ2-1	.	.	TGTGCCAGCAGCTGGGGGGGGGCCGCAAACTGGAATGAGCAGTTCTTC	CASSWGGAANWNEQFF
TRBV7-2	TRBJ2-7	.	TRBD1	TGTGCCAGCAGCTTAGCCGGGACAGGGGACTACGAGCAGTACTTC	CASSLAGTGDYEQYF
TRBV27	TRBJ2-5	.	TRBD2	TGTGCCAGCAAGGCGGGAGGTGAGACCCAGTACTTC	CASKAGGETQYF
TRBV7-9	TRBJ1-2	few	TRBD1	TGTGCCAGCAGCTTATCACAGGGGATCAACTATGGCTACACCTTC	CASSLSQGINYGYTF
TRBV7-2	TRBJ2-7	.	TRBD2	TGTGCCAGCAGCTTATCATCCGGGACTAGCGGCTACGAGCAGTACTTC	CASSLSSGTSGYEQYF